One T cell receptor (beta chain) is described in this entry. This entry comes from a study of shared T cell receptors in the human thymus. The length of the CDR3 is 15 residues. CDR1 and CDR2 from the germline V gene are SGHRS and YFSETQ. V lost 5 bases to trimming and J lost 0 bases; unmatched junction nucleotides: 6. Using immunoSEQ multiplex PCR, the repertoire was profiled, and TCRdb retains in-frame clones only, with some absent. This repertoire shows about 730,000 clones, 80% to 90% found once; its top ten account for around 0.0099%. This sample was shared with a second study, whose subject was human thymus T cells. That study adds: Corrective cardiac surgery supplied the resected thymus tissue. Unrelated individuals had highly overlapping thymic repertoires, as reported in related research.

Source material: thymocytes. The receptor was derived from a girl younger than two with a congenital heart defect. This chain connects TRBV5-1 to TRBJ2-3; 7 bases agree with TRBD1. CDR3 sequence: CASSGQVASTDTQYF. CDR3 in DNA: TGCGCCAGCAGTGGACAGGTAGCTAGCACAGATACGCAGTATTTT. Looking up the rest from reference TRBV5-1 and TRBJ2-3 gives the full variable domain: KAGVTQTPRYLIKTRGQQVTLSCSPISGHRSVSWYQQTPGQGLQFLFEYFSETQRNKGNFPGRFSGRQFSNSRSEMNVSTLELGDSALYLCASSGQVASTDTQYFGPGTRLTVL.